One and the same sample provided the 27 T cell receptor beta chains below, sequenced in a study of OX40 agonist ivuxolimab in advanced cancers. TCRdb's copy holds only in-frame clones and misses some; the assay was immunoSEQ multiplex PCR. The data contain about 74,000 clones, roughly 83% of them singletons. The sample in question was CD4+ or CD8+ T cells sorted from blood, obtained in a trial of the OX40 agonist ivuxolimab. These receptors all stem from an adult with an advanced solid tumor such as melanoma, head and neck, liver or kidney cancer.

Only one count was recorded for this clone. The chain joins TRBV19 to TRBJ1-1; D not resolved. With 6 bases removed from V and 1 base from J, the gap between germline ends came to 12 bases. This CDR3 has 14 residues. Germline-derived CDR1 and CDR2 are LNHDA and SQIVND (reference sequence). CDR3 sequence (DNA): TGTGCCAGTAGGCCAGGCGATCGGAACACTGAAGCTTTCTTT. Protein product: CASRPGDRNTEAFF.

This rearrangement joins TRBV5-6 to TRBJ2-7, with 7 bases fitting TRBD1. Germline CDR1 is SGHDT and CDR2 is YYEEEE. With 1 base clipped from V and 3 bases from J, the junction kept 1 base outside the gene matches. There are 13 residues in the CDR3. The CDR3, as DNA: TGTGCCAGCAGCTTGAGGGGGCTCTACGAGCAGTACTTC. Its translation is CASSLRGLYEQYF.

The table lists this clone with a count of one. The CDR3 sequence: CASSSGQGNSGNTIYF. The CDR3 nucleotides are TGTGCCAGCTCATCCGGACAGGGGAACTCTGGAAACACCATATATTTT. This chain uses TRBV18 with TRBJ1-3; 9 nucleotides align to TRBD1. In germline, CDR1 is KGHSH, CDR2 LQKENI. The CDR3 extends over 16 amino acids. Unmatched junction bases numbered 5, after V lost 5 bases and J lost 0 bases.

This clone was detected only once. The chain links TRBV2 to TRBJ1-5; D unclear. The CDR3 runs to 14 residues. Trimming pared 1 base from V and 5 bases from J, leaving 9 bases between. Per germline, CDR1 SNHLY and CDR2 FYNNEI. The CDR3 protein is CASSEVNRDQPQHF. DNA for the CDR3: TGTGCCAGCAGTGAAGTTAACCGAGATCAGCCCCAGCATTTT.

The chain links TRBV7-9 to TRBJ1-6; 7 bases map to TRBD1. This CDR3 region has 16 residues. CDR1 is SEHNR, CDR2 FQNEAQ, per germline (reference sequence). J was trimmed by 7 bases and V by 5 bases; bases with no gene match: 11. The CDR3 DNA follows: TGTGCCAGCAGCCCCCCCCTGACAGGGCGGAATTCACCCCTCCACTTT. Protein sequence: CASSPPLTGRNSPLHF.

This clone has just one count. J is TRBJ1-1 and V is TRBV27; D is unclear. The V gene lost 2 bases and the J gene lost 14 bases, with 24 bases spanning the gap. Germline V CDR1 and CDR2: MNHEY, SMNVEV (reference sequence). This CDR3 has 15 amino acids. DNA for the CDR3: TGTGCCAGCAGTTTACCCCCCCTGGGCCGAACGGTAGTGTTCTTT. Protein sequence: CASSLPPLGRTVVFF.

The J gene is TRBJ1-2, the V gene TRBV4-1, with D unresolved. V shed 4 bases and J shed 3 bases, with 12 bases lying between them. The V gene's germline CDR1 is MGHRA and CDR2 YSYEKL. The length of the CDR3 is 14 residues. The chain's CDR3 is CASSLVNQDYGYTF. The DNA for the CDR3 is TGCGCCAGCAGCCTGGTTAATCAAGACTATGGCTACACCTTC.

The chain links TRBV28 to TRBJ2-1; D gene ambiguous. The germline CDR1 and CDR2 sequences are MDHEN and SYDVKM. The CDR3 has 14 amino acids. V was cut by 7 bases and J by 3 bases, with 13 bases left in between. Written as DNA, the CDR3 is TGTGCCAGCACGAAACCCCTCCGCTACAATGAGCAGTTCTTC. Translation: CASTKPLRYNEQFF.

This clone was observed a single time. The chain links TRBV9 to TRBJ2-1; TRBD2 aligns across 7 bases. V gave up 0 bases and J gave up 6 bases; unmatched junction bases: 6. The length of the CDR3 is 15 residues. From germline, CDR1 is SGDLS and CDR2 YYNGEE. CDR3 sequence: CASSVGLASPNEQFF. The DNA for the CDR3 is TGTGCCAGCAGCGTAGGACTAGCTAGTCCCAATGAGCAGTTCTTC.

The J gene is TRBJ2-1, the V gene TRBV12-5; 10 nucleotides align to TRBD2. The germline gives CDR1 LGHNT, CDR2 FRNRAP. V lost 7 bases to trimming and J lost 3 bases; unmatched junction nucleotides: 12. This CDR3 is built from 17 residues. The DNA of the CDR3 is TGTGCTAGTGCTCAAAGGACTAGCGGAAAACACTACAATGAGCAGTTCTTC. It translates to CASAQRTSGKHYNEQFF.

The rearrangement joins TRBV5-1 to TRBJ2-3; 7 bases line up with TRBD1. Germline V gene sequence: CDR1 SGHRS, CDR2 YFSETQ. The CDR3 totals 15 residues. V was clipped by 2 bases and J by 3 bases; unmatched bases: 6. For the CDR3, the DNA is TGCGCCAGCAGCTTCGACAGGGTAGGGACAGATACGCAGTATTTT. Translation: CASSFDRVGTDTQYF. The full variable domain, in which reference TRBV5-1 and TRBJ2-3 provide the parts outside the CDR3, is KAGVTQTPRYLIKTRGQQVTLSCSPISGHRSVSWYQQTPGQGLQFLFEYFSETQRNKGNFPGRFSGRQFSNSRSEMNVSTLELGDSALYLCASSFDRVGTDTQYFGPGTRLTVL.

The chain carries TRBV7-2 and TRBJ1-6, with no clear D. Trimming pared 4 bases from V and 6 bases from J, leaving 10 bases between. Germline values: CDR1 SGHTA, CDR2 FQGNSA. There are 14 residues in the CDR3. The CDR3 reads CASSSQSFNSPLHF. In DNA form, the CDR3 reads TGTGCCAGCAGCTCACAGTCATTTAATTCACCCCTCCACTTT.

The chain combines TRBV2 with TRBJ2-4; D gene unclear. V shed 6 bases and J shed 1 base, with 10 bases lying between them. CDR1 and CDR2 from the germline V gene are SNHLY and FYNNEI. The CDR3 runs 14 residues. The CDR3 DNA follows: TGTGCCAGCAGAGGGTCCAGCGCCAAAAACATTCAGTACTTC. Translated, it gives CASRGSSAKNIQYF.

The chain's CDR3 is CASSEVSRGQEKLFF. Written as DNA, the CDR3 is TGTGCCAGCAGTGAAGTAAGCAGGGGGCAGGAAAAACTGTTTTTT. V and J are TRBV25-1 and TRBJ1-4, with 8 bases lining up with TRBD1. The ends lost 2 bases at V and 8 bases at J; junction bases unmatched: 7. Germline V gives CDR1 MGHDK, CDR2 SYGVNS. The CDR3 is 15 amino acids.

CDR3 amino acids: CASSPYAEGNEQYF. The CDR3 DNA follows: TGTGCCAGCTCACCTTACGCTGAAGGAAACGAGCAGTACTTC. V and J are TRBV18 and TRBJ2-7; D uncertain. Deletions cut 3 bases from V and 5 bases from J, with 14 bases between. The CDR3 spans 14 residues. Germline CDR1 and CDR2: KGHSH and LQKENI. Combining the CDR3 with reference TRBV18 and TRBJ2-7 gives the whole variable domain NAGVMQNPRHLVRRRGQEARLRCSPMKGHSHVYWYRQLPEEGLKFMVYLQKENIIDESGMPKERFSAEFPKEGPSILRIQQVVRGDSAAYFCASSPYAEGNEQYFGPGTRLTVT.

V usage is TRBV12-5 and J usage is TRBJ2-2, with D tentatively TRBD2 (5 bases). This CDR3 is built from 12 residues. CDR1 LGHNT and CDR2 FRNRAP come from the germline V gene. V shed 3 bases and J shed 7 bases, with 6 bases lying between them. The CDR3 DNA follows: TGTGCTAGTGGTTTCGAGGGCGGGGAGCTGTTTTTT. This codes for CASGFEGGELFF.

The chain uses TRBV28 and TRBJ1-2; 7 bases are shared with TRBD1. J gave up 0 bases and V 3 bases, and 4 bases lay outside the gene matches. The CDR3 is 15 residues long. Germline loops: CDR1 MDHEN, CDR2 SYDVKM. CDR3 protein: CASSFEDRANYGYTF. The CDR3, as DNA: TGTGCCAGCAGTTTTGAAGACAGGGCTAACTATGGCTACACCTTC.

This chain connects TRBV28 to TRBJ1-5; D is unclear. V dropped 6 bases and J dropped 2 bases, with 17 bases sitting between them. The CDR3 runs to 16 residues. Germline CDR1 MDHEN, CDR2 SYDVKM. CDR3 sequence (DNA): TGTGCCAGCAGAACTCTTTTGGAGTGGGGCAATCAGCCCCAGCATTTT. This encodes CASRTLLEWGNQPQHF.

This clone has a handful of counts. The chain links TRBV25-1 to TRBJ1-1; TRBD1 matches 10 bases. In germline, CDR1 is MGHDK, CDR2 SYGVNS. Trimming cost V 4 bases and J 4 bases; bases outside gene matches: 6. CDR3 size: 15 residues. CDR3 sequence: CASSVSGTGVTEAFF. In DNA form, the CDR3 reads TGTGCCAGCAGTGTATCCGGGACAGGGGTCACTGAAGCTTTCTTT.

This clone was seen just once. V gene TRBV29-1 combines with J gene TRBJ2-4; D might be TRBD1 (6 bases). V gave up 7 bases and J gave up 2 bases, with 18 bases separating them. The CDR3 has 15 amino acids. Germline V gives CDR1 SQVTM, CDR2 ANQGSEA. CDR3 loop: CSATGASQTKNIQYF. The CDR3 DNA sequence: TGCAGCGCGACAGGTGCCTCCCAAACCAAAAACATTCAGTACTTC.

V and J are TRBV18 and TRBJ1-1; no reliable D call. Germline V CDR1 and CDR2: KGHSH, LQKENI. The CDR3 loop spans 11 amino acids. Trimming took off 4 bases at V and 1 base at J, with 1 base between the two ends. CDR3 amino acids: CASSQNTEAFF. CDR3 in DNA: TGTGCCAGCTCACAGAACACTGAAGCTTTCTTT.

V gene TRBV5-1 combines with J gene TRBJ2-6; possibly TRBD1 or TRBD2 for D (5 bases each). V was pared by 0 bases and J by 4 bases, with 11 bases between. This CDR3 contains 16 residues. Germline V gene lookup returns CDR1 SGHRS and CDR2 YFSETQ. The CDR3, as DNA: TGCGCCAGCAGCTTGGGAGGGGCAAACGGGGCCAACGTCCTGACTTTC. Translated, it gives CASSLGGANGANVLTF.

The V call is TRBV7-2, the J call TRBJ1-4; D call uncertain. There are 14 residues in the CDR3. Germline V gives CDR1 SGHTA, CDR2 FQGNSA. Trimming took off 5 bases at V and 3 bases at J, with 10 bases between the two ends. CDR3 DNA: TGTGCCAGCAGCCCGGCCAATTCTAATGAAAAACTGTTTTTT. This encodes CASSPANSNEKLFF.

This chain joins TRBV6-5 and TRBJ1-2; no reliable D call. Germline values: CDR1 MNHEY, CDR2 SVGAGI. The CDR3 has 12 amino acids. V dropped 4 bases and J dropped 5 bases, with 8 bases sitting between them. This chain's CDR3 is CASSSPSYGYTF. The CDR3 nucleotides are TGTGCCAGCAGTTCCCCCAGTTATGGCTACACCTTC.

CDR3 nucleotides: TGTGCCAGCAGTTTACCCCAGGGGGGCGAGACCCAGTACTTC. This translates into CASSLPQGGETQYF. This chain links TRBV28 with TRBJ2-5; tentative D call: TRBD1 (7 bases). V was trimmed by 2 bases and J by 5 bases, leaving 12 bases between them. Germline V gene sequence: CDR1 MDHEN, CDR2 SYDVKM. The CDR3 is 14 residues long.

The rearrangement links TRBV5-1 to TRBJ1-2; 9 bases line up with TRBD1. J gave up 2 bases and V 4 bases, and 6 bases lay outside the gene matches. There are 15 residues in the CDR3. Looked up from germline, CDR1 is SGHRS and CDR2 is YFSETQ. The CDR3 nucleotides read TGCGCCAGCAGCACCCGGACAGGGGCGAACTATGGCTACACCTTC. This codes for CASSTRTGANYGYTF.

The chain is built from TRBV5-1 and TRBJ1-3; TRBD1 is a possible D gene (6 bases). The V gene lost 0 bases and the J gene lost 3 bases, with 10 bases spanning the gap. Germline V gene lookup returns CDR1 SGHRS and CDR2 YFSETQ. CDR3 length equals 15 residues. DNA for the CDR3: TGCGCCAGCAGCTTGGGGGACATCAGTGGAAACACCATATATTTT. As protein: CASSLGDISGNTIYF.